These 26 T cell receptor beta chains came from one sample sequenced in a study of molecular identifiers for immune sequencing clone quantification. TCRdb itself ran the PCR reads through MiXCR, one entry per CDR3 protein. The sample includes about half a million distinct CDR3 sequences, around 23% of them seen just once. Sequencing was performed on naive CD8+ T cells from blood, with Jurkat cell RNA spiked in. Indicated subset: FACS-sorted CD8+CD4-CCR7+CD45RA+ naive T cells. The receptor source for this set is a human donor in good health. Some libraries in this study had Jurkat cell RNA spiked in.

At least ten counts were recorded for this clonotype. The rearrangement uses TRBV27 and TRBJ2-3; 9 bases match TRBD1. Germline values: CDR1 MNHEY, CDR2 SMNVEV (reference sequence). The CDR3 is 15 residues long. The J segment lost 3 bases and the V segment lost 6 bases, leaving 7 bases of the junction unmatched. CDR3 region: CASRPGTGRTDTQYF. In DNA, the CDR3 is TGTGCCAGCAGACCGGGGACAGGGAGGACAGATACGCAGTATTTT.

The rearrangement uses TRBV13 and TRBJ2-1; 7 bases map to TRBD2. There are 15 residues in the CDR3. Germline CDR1 is PRHDT and CDR2 is FYEKMQ (reference sequence). The junction had 2 bases not matched to a gene; V was cut back by 3 bases and J by 0 bases. The CDR3 region is CASSFGTNSYNEQFF. In DNA, the CDR3 is TGTGCCAGCAGCTTTGGGACTAACTCCTACAATGAGCAGTTCTTC.

There are many counts of this clonotype. V gene TRBV29-1 combines with J gene TRBJ2-1; 9 bases align to TRBD1. Per germline, CDR1 SQVTM and CDR2 ANQGSEA. Trimming removed 3 bases from V and 10 bases from J; junction bases left unmatched: 7. The CDR3 is 13 residues long. The CDR3 nucleotides are TGCAGCGTTGAGACAGGGGGGGTGGAAGAGCAGTTCTTC. It codes for CSVETGGVEEQFF.

This clonotype was observed a handful of times. The chain joins TRBV9 to TRBJ2-1; 13 positions agree with TRBD2. The CDR3 covers 18 residues. J was trimmed by 10 bases and V by 0 bases; bases with no gene match: 13. Germline V lookup: CDR1 SGDLS, CDR2 YYNGEE. The CDR3 reads CASSVAPTTSGRRWEQFF. CDR3 coding DNA: TGTGCCAGCAGCGTAGCTCCTACGACTAGCGGGAGGCGCTGGGAGCAGTTCTTC.

In the case of this clonotype: Since no conserved phenylalanine or tryptophan closes the CDR3, a read error is the likely cause. This sequence joins TRBV11-2 and TRBJ1-6; D is ambiguous. The CDR3 is made up of 15 amino acids. With 5 bases removed from V and 0 bases from J, the gap between germline ends came to 8 bases. Per the germline V gene, CDR1 is SGHAT and CDR2 is FQNNGV. CDR3 in amino acids: CASSPSSSYNSPLHL. The CDR3 coding sequence is TGTGCCAGCAGCCCATCTAGCTCCTATAATTCACCCCTCCACCTT.

This clonotype was counted only a few times. J is TRBJ2-7 and V is TRBV5-1, with 10 bases aligning to TRBD1. Germline V gives CDR1 SGHRS, CDR2 YFSETQ. The CDR3 extends over 17 amino acids. V was clipped by 4 bases and J by 3 bases; unmatched bases: 13. CDR3 residues: CASSKHMGQGLIYEQYF. Written as DNA, the CDR3 is TGCGCCAGCAGCAAGCACATGGGACAGGGGTTGATCTACGAGCAGTACTTC.

This clonotype was counted ten times or more. This chain links TRBV11-2 with TRBJ2-3; D may be TRBD2 (6 bases). CDR1 SGHAT and CDR2 FQNNGV come from the germline V gene. The CDR3 has 15 amino acids. The V end lost 4 bases, the J end lost 6 bases, and 17 bases lay between the germline ends. Here the CDR3 DNA reads TGTGCCAGCAGCTCAAGATGGGGAGGTACGGATACGCAGTATTTT. This gives the protein CASSSRWGGTDTQYF.

This clonotype was observed once. A read error is possible here, since a much larger clone lies one base away. The chain joins TRBV28 to TRBJ2-5; D ambiguous. CDR3 size: 16 residues. CDR1 MDHEN and CDR2 SYDVKM come from the germline V gene. CDR3 nucleotide sequence: TGTGCCAGCAGTTTAAAGAGTCCCCTCGATCAAGGGACCCAGTACTTC. Encoded protein: CASSLKSPLDQGTQYF.

In this sample, this clonotype turned up a few times. CDR3 protein: CASSSTPRTTSNQPQHF. CDR3 DNA: TGTGCCAGCAGTTCTACACCCCGGACAACCAGCAATCAGCCCCAGCATTTT. The rearrangement uses TRBV28 and TRBJ1-5, with D perhaps matching TRBD1 (5 bases). This CDR3 contains 17 residues. Germline values: CDR1 MDHEN, CDR2 SYDVKM. V lost 4 bases and J lost 1, with 17 bases in between.

This clonotype was observed at least ten times. V gene TRBV24-1 combines with J gene TRBJ1-1; D gene unclear. Trimming cost V 12 bases and J 6 bases, with 10 bases left between them. CDR1 KGHDR and CDR2 SFDVKD come from the germline V gene. The CDR3 loop spans 10 amino acids. The CDR3 DNA reads as TGTGCCCCGCCGGGCCCTGAAGCTTTCTTT. Translation: CAPPGPEAFF.

This clonotype was seen repeatedly, ten times or more. The chain has TRBV3-1 and TRBJ1-1, with D unresolved. The germline V gene encodes CDR1 LGHDT and CDR2 YNNKEL (reference sequence). CDR3 size: 12 residues. V gave up 6 bases and J gave up 0 bases, with 5 bases separating them. CDR3 sequence (DNA): TGTGCCAGCAGTTTAATGAACACTGAAGCTTTCTTT. Translated: CASSLMNTEAFF.

CDR3 DNA sequence: TGTGCCAGCAGCCCAAGGGGGACAGCACGGTACGAGCAGTACTTC. Its translation: CASSPRGTARYEQYF. V and J are TRBV13 and TRBJ2-7; 7 bases are a match to TRBD1. CDR1 and CDR2 (germline): PRHDT, FYEKMQ (reference sequence). J gave up 4 bases and V 5 bases, and 11 bases lay outside the gene matches. This CDR3 has 15 amino acids. Full variable domain (remainder filled in from reference TRBV13 and TRBJ2-7): AAGVIQSPRHLIKEKRETATLKCYPIPRHDTVYWYQQGPGQDPQFLISFYEKMQSDKGSIPDRFSAQQFSDYHSELNMSSLELGDSALYFCASSPRGTARYEQYFGPGTRLTVT.

This clonotype was counted many times. The chain links TRBV27 to TRBJ2-7; possibly TRBD2 for D (6 bases). The ends were cut back, 7 bases at V and 1 base at J, with 8 bases in the middle. CDR1 is MNHEY, CDR2 SMNVEV, per germline (reference sequence). The CDR3 sequence is 12 residues long. CDR3 protein: CASMEGSYEQYF. The CDR3 nucleotides read TGTGCCAGCATGGAGGGGTCCTACGAGCAGTACTTC.

This clonotype was counted many times. The chain joins TRBV28 to TRBJ2-5, with no clear D. Germline CDR1 MDHEN, CDR2 SYDVKM. Between the trimmed V and J ends, which lost 2 bases and 4 bases, there was a span of 8 bases. This CDR3 has 13 amino acids. The CDR3 DNA reads TGTGCCAGCAGTTTAGCCCCCTTAGAGACCCAGTACTTC. It encodes CASSLAPLETQYF.

In this sample, this clonotype turned up many times. The chain is built from TRBV4-3 and TRBJ1-6; D uncertain. Trimming took 7 bases from V and 0 from J, leaving 13 bases between them. Germline V gene data show CDR1 as LGHNA and CDR2 as YSLEER. The CDR3 extends over 16 amino acids. For the CDR3, the DNA is TGCGCCAGCAAAATAGACGGGAGCTCCTATAATTCACCCCTCCACTTT. This gives the protein CASKIDGSSYNSPLHF.

Many counts were recorded for this clonotype. The chain recombines TRBV4-2 with TRBJ2-4; possible D gene TRBD1, 5 bases. Deletions cut 7 bases from V and 0 bases from J, with 13 bases between. CDR3 length: 15 amino acids. Germline CDR1 reads LGHNA; CDR2 reads YNFKEQ. The CDR3, as DNA: TGTGCCAGCACCCCGACAGTTCTAGCCAAAAACATTCAGTACTTC. This translates into CASTPTVLAKNIQYF.

The chain uses TRBV20-1 and TRBJ2-7, with 10 bases fitting TRBD2. CDR1 is DFQATT, CDR2 SNEGSKA, per germline (reference sequence). The CDR3 covers 15 residues. The V and J ends lost 1 base and 3 bases, in that order; junction bases with no gene match: 6. Here the CDR3 reads CSARVVLAGHYEQYF. Written as DNA, the CDR3 is TGCAGTGCTAGAGTGGTACTAGCGGGACACTACGAGCAGTACTTC.

This clonotype appeared a few times. This sequence joins TRBV25-1 and TRBJ2-3, with D perhaps given as TRBD1 or TRBD2 (6 bases each). CDR3 length: 16 amino acids. V was clipped by 5 bases and J by 2 bases, with 17 bases between them. Germline V gene sequence: CDR1 MGHDK, CDR2 SYGVNS. CDR3 amino acids: CASSPHGGRNTDTQYF. CDR3 DNA: TGTGCCAGCAGTCCTCACGGGGGCCGCAACACAGATACGCAGTATTTT. The complete variable domain, with remaining parts taken from reference TRBV25-1 and TRBJ2-3, reads EADIYQTPRYLVIGTGKKITLECSQTMGHDKMYWYQQDPGMELHLIHYSYGVNSTEKGDLSSESTVSRIRTEHFPLTLESARPSHTSQYLCASSPHGGRNTDTQYFGPGTRLTVL.

This clonotype was recorded at least ten times. The gene calls are TRBV7-9 and TRBJ2-7; D unresolved. Deletions cut 1 base from V and 0 bases from J, with 10 bases between. The germline V gene has CDR1 SEHNR and CDR2 FQNEAQ (reference sequence). CDR3 length: 15 residues. The CDR3 region is CASSLVARSSYEQYF. The DNA of the CDR3 is TGTGCCAGCAGCTTAGTAGCCCGGTCCTCCTACGAGCAGTACTTC.

This clonotype occurred many times. V is TRBV28 and J is TRBJ1-4; 7 bases are a match to TRBD1. J was trimmed by 4 bases and V by 7 bases; bases with no gene match: 6. The length of the CDR3 is 14 residues. Germline assignment: CDR1 MDHEN and CDR2 SYDVKM. The CDR3 reads CASIRDSNNEKLFF. For the CDR3, the DNA is TGTGCCAGCATCCGGGACAGCAATAATGAAAAACTGTTTTTT. Looking up the rest from reference TRBV28 and TRBJ1-4 gives the full variable domain: DVKVTQSSRYLVKRTGEKVFLECVQDMDHENMFWYRQDPGLGLRLIYFSYDVKMKEKGDIPEGYSVSREKKERFSLILESASTNQTSMYLCASIRDSNNEKLFFGSGTQLSVL.

This clonotype was observed a handful of times. The chain recombines TRBV6-5 with TRBJ2-1; D ambiguous. This CDR3 has 14 amino acids. V lost 2 bases, J lost 7 bases, and 12 bases lay in between. Germline loops: CDR1 MNHEY, CDR2 SVGAGI. CDR3: CASSYGFHSNEQFF. CDR3 bases: TGTGCCAGCAGTTACGGGTTTCATTCGAATGAGCAGTTCTTC.

This clonotype was observed a handful of times. V and J are TRBV29-1 and TRBJ2-2, with D perhaps TRBD1 or TRBD2 (5 bases each). CDR3 size: 16 residues. V lost 6 bases and J lost 1, with 18 bases in between. Per the germline V gene, CDR1 is SQVTM and CDR2 is ANQGSEA. The CDR3 here is CSVRRLEDMNTGELFF. CDR3 in DNA: TGCAGCGTGCGGCGGTTGGAGGACATGAACACCGGGGAGCTGTTTTTT.

This clonotype occurred many times. V and J are TRBV7-8 and TRBJ2-5; possibly TRBD2 for D (6 bases). The CDR3 runs to 15 residues. CDR1 is SGHVS, CDR2 FQNEAQ, per germline. Trimming pared 1 base from V and 1 base from J, leaving 10 bases between. CDR3 sequence: CASSLGGGSQETQYF. The CDR3 DNA follows: TGTGCCAGCAGCTTAGGGGGAGGCTCCCAAGAGACCCAGTACTTC.

This chain uses TRBV9 with TRBJ2-4; weak D call: TRBD2 (6 bases). V was cut by 3 bases and J by 6 bases, with 7 bases left in between. The CDR3 is made up of 12 amino acids. Germline values: CDR1 SGDLS, CDR2 YYNGEE. The CDR3 is CASSGGGNIQYF. Written as DNA, the CDR3 is TGTGCCAGCAGCGGGGGAGGAAACATTCAGTACTTC.

The V call is TRBV7-9, the J call TRBJ1-4; TRBD1 matches at 8 bases. CDR3 length equals 16 residues. Germline lookup yields CDR1 SEHNR and CDR2 FQNEAQ (reference sequence). The junction had 11 bases not matched to a gene; V was cut back by 4 bases and J by 7 bases. The CDR3 spells CASSSDRERGGEKLFF. CDR3 bases: TGTGCCAGCAGCTCGGACAGGGAAAGGGGTGGTGAAAAACTGTTTTTT.

This clonotype was recorded a few times. The V and J genes are TRBV7-9 and TRBJ2-3; 7 positions agree with TRBD1. The CDR3 contains 15 residues. Germline lookup yields CDR1 SEHNR and CDR2 FQNEAQ (reference sequence). V shed 1 base, J shed 6 bases, and the junction held 7 bases outside the gene matches. DNA of the CDR3: TGTGCCAGCAGCTTAGTCACAGGGGCCCCGGATACGCAGTATTTT. Translated: CASSLVTGAPDTQYF.